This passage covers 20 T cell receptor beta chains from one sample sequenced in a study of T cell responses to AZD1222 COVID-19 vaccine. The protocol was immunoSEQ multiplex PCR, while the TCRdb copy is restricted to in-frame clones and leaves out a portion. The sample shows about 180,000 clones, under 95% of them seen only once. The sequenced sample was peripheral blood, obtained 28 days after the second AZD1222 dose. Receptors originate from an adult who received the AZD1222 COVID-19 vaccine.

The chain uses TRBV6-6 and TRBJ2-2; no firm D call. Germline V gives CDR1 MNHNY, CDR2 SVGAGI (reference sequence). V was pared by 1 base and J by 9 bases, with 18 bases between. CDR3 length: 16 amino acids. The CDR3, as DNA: TGTGCCAGCAGTTACTTAAAGGACGCTTTGCCCCGGGAGCTGTTTTTT. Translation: CASSYLKDALPRELFF.

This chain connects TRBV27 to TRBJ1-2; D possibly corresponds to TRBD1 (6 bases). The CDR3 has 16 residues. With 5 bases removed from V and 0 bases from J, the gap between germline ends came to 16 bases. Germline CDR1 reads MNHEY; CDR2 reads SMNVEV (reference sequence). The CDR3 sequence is CASSDRGNGANYGYTF. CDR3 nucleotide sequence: TGTGCCAGCAGTGATAGGGGGAACGGGGCTAACTATGGCTACACCTTC.

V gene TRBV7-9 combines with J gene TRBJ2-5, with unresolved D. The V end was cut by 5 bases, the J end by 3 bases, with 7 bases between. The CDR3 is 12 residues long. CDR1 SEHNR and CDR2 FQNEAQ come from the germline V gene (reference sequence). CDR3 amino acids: CASSPDEETQYF. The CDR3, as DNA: TGTGCCAGCAGCCCGGACGAAGAGACCCAGTACTTC.

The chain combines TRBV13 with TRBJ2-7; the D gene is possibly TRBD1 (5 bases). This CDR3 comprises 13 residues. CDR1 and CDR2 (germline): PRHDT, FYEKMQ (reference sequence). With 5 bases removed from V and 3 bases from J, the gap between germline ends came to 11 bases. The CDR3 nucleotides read TGTGCCAGCAGCCCAGGGTATTTCTACGAGCAGTACTTC. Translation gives CASSPGYFYEQYF.

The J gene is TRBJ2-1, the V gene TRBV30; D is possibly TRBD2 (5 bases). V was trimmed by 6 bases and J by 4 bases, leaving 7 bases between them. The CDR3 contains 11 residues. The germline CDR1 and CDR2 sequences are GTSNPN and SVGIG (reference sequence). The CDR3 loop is CACGEYNEQFF. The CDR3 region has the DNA TGTGCCTGCGGGGAGTACAATGAGCAGTTCTTC.

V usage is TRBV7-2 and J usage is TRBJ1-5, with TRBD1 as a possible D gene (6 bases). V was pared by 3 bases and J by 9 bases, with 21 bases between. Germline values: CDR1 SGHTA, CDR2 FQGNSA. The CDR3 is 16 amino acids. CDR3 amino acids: CASSFHSETGKRPQHF. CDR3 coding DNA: TGTGCCAGCAGCTTTCATTCAGAGACAGGTAAACGGCCCCAGCATTTT.

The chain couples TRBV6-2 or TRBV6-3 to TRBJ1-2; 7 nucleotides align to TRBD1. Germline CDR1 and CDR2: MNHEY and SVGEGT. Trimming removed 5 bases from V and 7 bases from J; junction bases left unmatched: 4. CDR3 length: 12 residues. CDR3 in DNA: TGTGCCAGCAGTCCGACAGGGAGTGGCTACACCTTC. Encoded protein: CASSPTGSGYTF.

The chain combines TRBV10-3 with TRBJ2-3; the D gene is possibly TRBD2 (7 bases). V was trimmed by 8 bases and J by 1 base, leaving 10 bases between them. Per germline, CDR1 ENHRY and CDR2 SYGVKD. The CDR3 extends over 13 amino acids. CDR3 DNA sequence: TGTGCCATCGGAGGGGGGGGCACAGATACGCAGTATTTT. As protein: CAIGGGGTDTQYF.

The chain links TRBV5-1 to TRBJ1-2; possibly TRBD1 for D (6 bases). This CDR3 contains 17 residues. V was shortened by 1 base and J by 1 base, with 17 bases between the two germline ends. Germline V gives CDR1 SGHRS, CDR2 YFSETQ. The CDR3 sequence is CASSLSATGYFNYGYTF. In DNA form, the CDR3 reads TGCGCCAGCAGCTTGTCTGCGACAGGATATTTTAACTATGGCTACACCTTC.

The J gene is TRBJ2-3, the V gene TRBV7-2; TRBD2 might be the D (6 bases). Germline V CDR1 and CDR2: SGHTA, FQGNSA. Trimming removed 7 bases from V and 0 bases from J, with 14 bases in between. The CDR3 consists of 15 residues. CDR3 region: CASNVGLTSTDTQYF. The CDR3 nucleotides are TGTGCCAGCAATGTCGGACTAACAAGCACAGATACGCAGTATTTT.

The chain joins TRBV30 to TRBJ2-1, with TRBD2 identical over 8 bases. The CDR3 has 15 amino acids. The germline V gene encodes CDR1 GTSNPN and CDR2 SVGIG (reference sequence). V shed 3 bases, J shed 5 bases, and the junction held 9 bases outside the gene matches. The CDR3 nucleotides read TGTGCCTGGAGGCCCCGGGGGCGGGAGGACAATGAGCAGTTCTTC. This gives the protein CAWRPRGREDNEQFF.

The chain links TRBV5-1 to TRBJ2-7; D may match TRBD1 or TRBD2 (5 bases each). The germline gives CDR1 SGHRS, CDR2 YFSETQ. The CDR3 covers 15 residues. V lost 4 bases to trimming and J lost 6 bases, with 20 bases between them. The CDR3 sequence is CASSTGTPLFGEQYF. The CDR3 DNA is TGCGCCAGCAGCACGGGGACCCCCCTGTTTGGCGAGCAGTACTTC.

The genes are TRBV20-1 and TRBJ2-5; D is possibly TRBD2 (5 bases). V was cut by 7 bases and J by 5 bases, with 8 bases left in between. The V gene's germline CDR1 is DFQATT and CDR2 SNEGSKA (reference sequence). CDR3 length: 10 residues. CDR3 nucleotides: TGCAGTGGGCGAGGGGAGACCCAGTACTTC. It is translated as CSGRGETQYF.

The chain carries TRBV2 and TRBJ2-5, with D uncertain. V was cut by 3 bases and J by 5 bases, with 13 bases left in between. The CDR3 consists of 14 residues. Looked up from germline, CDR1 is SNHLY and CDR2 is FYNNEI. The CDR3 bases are TGTGCCAGCAGTGAGGTTCTCGCTCGGGAGACCCAGTACTTC. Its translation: CASSEVLARETQYF.

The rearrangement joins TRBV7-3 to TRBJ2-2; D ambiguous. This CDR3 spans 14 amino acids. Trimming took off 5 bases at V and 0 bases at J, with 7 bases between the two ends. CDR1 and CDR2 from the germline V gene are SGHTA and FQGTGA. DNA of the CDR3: TGTGCCAGCAGCCCTTACACGAACACCGGGGAGCTGTTTTTT. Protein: CASSPYTNTGELFF. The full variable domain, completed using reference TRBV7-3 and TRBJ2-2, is GAGVSQTPSNKVTEKGKYVELRCDPISGHTALYWYRQSLGQGPEFLIYFQGTGAADDSGLPNDRFFAVRPEGSVSTLKIQRTERGDSAVYLCASSPYTNTGELFFGEGSRLTVL.

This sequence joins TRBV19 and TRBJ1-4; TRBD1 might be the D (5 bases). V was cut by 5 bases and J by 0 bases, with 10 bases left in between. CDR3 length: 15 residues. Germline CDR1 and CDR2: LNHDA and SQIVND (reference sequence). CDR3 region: CASSLQVSTNEKLFF. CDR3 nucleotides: TGTGCCAGTAGTTTACAGGTTTCAACTAATGAAAAACTGTTTTTT.

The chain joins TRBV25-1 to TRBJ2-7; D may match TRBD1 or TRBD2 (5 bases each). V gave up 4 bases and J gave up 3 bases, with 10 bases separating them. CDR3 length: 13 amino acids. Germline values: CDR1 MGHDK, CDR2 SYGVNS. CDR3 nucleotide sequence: TGTGCCAGCAGTGGGGGGACGCACTACGAGCAGTACTTC. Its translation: CASSGGTHYEQYF.

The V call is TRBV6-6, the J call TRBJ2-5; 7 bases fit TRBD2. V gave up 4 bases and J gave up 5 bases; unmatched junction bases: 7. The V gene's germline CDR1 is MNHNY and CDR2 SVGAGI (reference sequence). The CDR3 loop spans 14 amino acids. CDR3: CASSSLAGWETQYF. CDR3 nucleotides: TGTGCCAGCAGTTCATTAGCGGGTTGGGAGACCCAGTACTTC.

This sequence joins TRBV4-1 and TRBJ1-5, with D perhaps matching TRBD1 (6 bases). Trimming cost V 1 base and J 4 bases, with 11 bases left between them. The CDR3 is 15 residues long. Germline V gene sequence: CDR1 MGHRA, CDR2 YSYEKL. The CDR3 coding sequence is TGCGCCAGCAGCCAAGTCGGCACAGGGAATCAGCCCCAGCATTTT. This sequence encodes CASSQVGTGNQPQHF.

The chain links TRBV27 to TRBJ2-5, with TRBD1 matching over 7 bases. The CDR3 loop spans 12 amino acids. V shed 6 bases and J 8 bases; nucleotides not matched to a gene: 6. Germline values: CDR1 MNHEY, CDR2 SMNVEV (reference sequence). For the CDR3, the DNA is TGTGCCAGCAGAGGGAACAGGGGAACCCAGTACTTC. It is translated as CASRGNRGTQYF.